A selection of T cell receptor beta chains follows, all from one sample in a study of monozygotic twins with inflammatory bowel disease. With the 5' RACE reads reprocessed, TCRdb shows one record per CDR3 protein and no DNA. Here the sample table reports approximately 420,000 distinct CDR3 sequences. Sequenced: blood. Every receptor here comes from a human donor with ulcerative colitis or Crohn's disease, or a healthy co-twin of an affected twin (not recorded which). CDR3s include the opening cysteine and the closing phenylalanine or tryptophan. Fields, in order: CDR3 protein, J gene, V gene.

cdr3_aa: CASSLVTGLYEQYF
j_call: TRBJ2-7
v_call: TRBV5-1

cdr3_aa: CASSLEPGWSYEQYF
j_call: TRBJ2-7
v_call: TRBV11-2

cdr3_aa: CASSVPSAGNTIYF
j_call: TRBJ1-3
v_call: TRBV25-1

cdr3_aa: CASGEIPGGGETQYF
j_call: TRBJ2-5
v_call: TRBV5-1

cdr3_aa: CASSFPSGLARSEQYF
j_call: TRBJ2-7
v_call: TRBV28

cdr3_aa: CASSLMQGGTEAFF
j_call: TRBJ1-1
v_call: TRBV7-2

cdr3_aa: CASGLGPRGQPTEAFF
j_call: TRBJ1-1
v_call: TRBV12-5

cdr3_aa: CASSQDRWTSLEQFF
j_call: TRBJ2-1
v_call: TRBV4-2

cdr3_aa: CASLDRVISPLHF
j_call: TRBJ1-6
v_call: TRBV2

cdr3_aa: CASSWRRGTGNTEAFF
j_call: TRBJ1-1
v_call: TRBV7-9

cdr3_aa: CSASGLAGGPGEQYF
j_call: TRBJ2-7
v_call: TRBV20-1

cdr3_aa: CAISLDGPGNTIYF
j_call: TRBJ1-3
v_call: TRBV10-3

cdr3_aa: CASSVGGSYTF
j_call: TRBJ1-2
v_call: TRBV25-1

cdr3_aa: CASSLSSTPSYNEQFF
j_call: TRBJ2-1
v_call: TRBV28

cdr3_aa: CATSRGGGNTGELFF
j_call: TRBJ2-2
v_call: TRBV15

cdr3_aa: CATSNLIKDSQETQYF
j_call: TRBJ2-5
v_call: TRBV15

cdr3_aa: CASSWGGMNTEAFF
j_call: TRBJ1-1
v_call: TRBV4-1

cdr3_aa: CASSLVHGVSALHF
j_call: TRBJ1-6
v_call: TRBV7-3

cdr3_aa: CASSYSYRTRGYNEQFF
j_call: TRBJ2-1
v_call: TRBV6-5

cdr3_aa: CSVGRENQPQHF
j_call: TRBJ1-5
v_call: TRBV20-1

cdr3_aa: CASSPAGLQGNEQYF
j_call: TRBJ2-7
v_call: TRBV18

cdr3_aa: CASSQVNLAYEQYF
j_call: TRBJ2-7
v_call: TRBV3-1

cdr3_aa: CASSEALAGGPYNEQFF
j_call: TRBJ2-1
v_call: TRBV2

cdr3_aa: CASSQGVGVSYEQYF
j_call: TRBJ2-7
v_call: TRBV4-3

cdr3_aa: CSARLGGGTTTQYF
j_call: TRBJ2-3
v_call: TRBV20-1

cdr3_aa: CASSSDSTNTEAFF
j_call: TRBJ1-1
v_call: TRBV5-1

cdr3_aa: CASGPTRGDTQYF
j_call: TRBJ2-3
v_call: TRBV27

cdr3_aa: CSVGRAQETQYF
j_call: TRBJ2-5
v_call: TRBV29-1